The rows below give T cell receptor beta chains drawn from one sample of a study of liver allograft versus peripheral blood T cells. TCRdb reprocessed the reads with MiXCR, giving one entry per CDR3 protein. The sample yields thousands of distinct CDR3 sequences, 14% to 15% seen once. Receptor source: a human patient who had a liver transplant. The T cells may come from the graft donor. CDR3s include the opening cysteine and the closing phenylalanine or tryptophan. D genes are given only for firm matches. Only part of the rows carry a size: once, few, many, or a class if the clone is expanded.

clone_size | j_call | d_call | v_call | cdr3_nt | cdr3_aa
medium-sized | TRBJ1-2 | NA | TRBV19 | TGTGCCAGTAGTACACCAAAACAGGTCACCATTAACTATGGCTACACCTTC | CASSTPKQVTINYGYTF
medium-sized | TRBJ2-7 | TRBD1 | TRBV28 | TGTGCCAGCACCCGACAGGGGCCAACCTACGAGCAGTACTTC | CASTRQGPTYEQYF
medium-sized | TRBJ1-2 | NA | TRBV6-1 | TGTGCCAGCAGGGGCATACAGGTTCTTAAGGGCTACACCTTC | CASRGIQVLKGYTF
NA | TRBJ1-3 | NA | TRBV5-6 | TGTGCCAGCAGCTGGAGCTCTGGAAACACCATATATTTT | CASSWSSGNTIYF
NA | TRBJ2-7 | TRBD1 | TRBV20-1 | TGCAGTGCTTTACGACCGACAGGGAATCCCTACGAGCAGTACTTC | CSALRPTGNPYEQYF
medium-sized | TRBJ1-6 | TRBD1 | TRBV20-1 | TGCAGTGCTCAGGACAGGGGAAATTCACCCCTCCACTTT | CSAQDRGNSPLHF
medium-sized | TRBJ2-1 | TRBD1 | TRBV29-1 | TGCAGCGGGGGACAGGGGAATGAGCAGTTCTTC | CSGGQGNEQFF
NA | TRBJ2-3 | NA | TRBV29-1 | TGCAGCGTTGGCACAGATACGCAGTATTTT | CSVGTDTQYF
medium-sized | TRBJ1-2 | TRBD1 | TRBV28 | TGTGCCAGCAGTTTGACAGGGGGGTATGGCTACACCTTC | CASSLTGGYGYTF
medium-sized | TRBJ1-5 | NA | TRBV9 | TGTGCCAGCAGCGGATCCCCGATCGCAGGTCAGCCCCAGCATTTT | CASSGSPIAGQPQHF
many | TRBJ1-5 | TRBD1 | TRBV19 | TGTGCCACAAACGACAGGGGGAGCAATCAGCCCCAGCATTTT | CATNDRGSNQPQHF
NA | TRBJ2-3 | NA | TRBV28 | TGTGCCAGCAGTCGGGCTGGCACAGATACGCAGTATTTT | CASSRAGTDTQYF
medium-sized | TRBJ2-1 | TRBD1 | TRBV6-1 | TGTGCCAGCGGGGGGGGGACAGGGTATGAGCAGTTCTTC | CASGGGTGYEQFF
medium-sized | TRBJ1-3 | NA | TRBV6-2/TRBV6-3 | TGTGCCAGCAGTTCAGGCAGCTCTGGAAACACCATATATTTT | CASSSGSSGNTIYF
medium-sized | TRBJ2-2 | TRBD1 | TRBV6-5 | TGTGCCAGCAGTACCAGGCCGACAGGGTCCACCGGGGAGCTGTTTTTT | CASSTRPTGSTGELFF
few | TRBJ1-1 | TRBD1 | TRBV6-6 | TGTGCCAGCAGTTACTCGCCGGGACAGGGGGATGGGAACACTGAAGCTTTCTTT | CASSYSPGQGDGNTEAFF
many | TRBJ2-2 | TRBD2 | TRBV27 | TGTGCCAGCCCCCCGGGGGGGAACACCGGGGAGCTGTTTTTT | CASPPGGNTGELFF
many | TRBJ2-5 | TRBD2 | TRBV5-6 | TGTGCCAGCAGCTTGGCGGGACTAGCGGGGATACTCCAAGAGACCCAGTACTTC | CASSLAGLAGILQETQYF
many | TRBJ2-1 | NA | TRBV6-6 | TGTGCCAGCACCTCAGGGTACGTCAATGAGCAGTTCTTC | CASTSGYVNEQFF
few | TRBJ1-5 | NA | TRBV7-9 | TGTGCCAGCAGCCCGGACAGCAATCAGCCCCAGCATTTT | CASSPDSNQPQHF
medium-sized | TRBJ1-5 | NA | TRBV6-1 | TGTGCCAGCAGTGAAACCCAGAGGCGTCAGCCCCAGCATTTT | CASSETQRRQPQHF
NA | TRBJ2-4 | NA | TRBV19 | TGTGCCAGTAGTATCGGTCCACAGCCACGAGCCAAAAACATTCAGTACTTC | CASSIGPQPRAKNIQYF
NA | TRBJ2-5 | TRBD2 | TRBV12-3/TRBV12-4 | TGTGCCAGCAGCGGGACTAGACAAGAGACCCAGTACTTC | CASSGTRQETQYF
NA | TRBJ1-1 | NA | TRBV18 | TGTGCCAGCTCACCCGAACGTAGTGAAGCTTTCTTT | CASSPERSEAFF
many | TRBJ2-1 | TRBD2 | TRBV6-5 | TGTGCCAGCAGTTACTCAGGGACTAGGGACAATGAGCAGTTCTTC | CASSYSGTRDNEQFF
few | TRBJ1-2 | NA | TRBV20-1 | TGCAGTGCTAGAGCGGGGGGGGAGGCAGTTTCCTACAACTATGGCTACACCTTC | CSARAGGEAVSYNYGYTF
NA | TRBJ1-1 | NA | TRBV20-1 | TGCAGTGCTAGGGGGGGGGGTTTGACTGAAGCTTTCTTT | CSARGGGLTEAFF
NA | TRBJ1-1 | NA | TRBV27 | TGTGCCCCCAACAGGCCCGGAGCTTTCTTT | CAPNRPGAFF
NA | TRBJ1-1 | NA | TRBV6-2/TRBV6-3 | TGTGCCAGCAGTTACTCTCGAAGGGGTTTGGACACTGAAGCTTTCTTT | CASSYSRRGLDTEAFF
few | TRBJ1-1 | NA | TRBV30 | TGTGCCTGGAGTGTAACTCAGGGATTGACTGAAGCTTTCTTT | CAWSVTQGLTEAFF
many | TRBJ1-6 | NA | TRBV30 | TGTGCCTGGAGTGTACAGCCTAATTCACCCCTCCACTTT | CAWSVQPNSPLHF
medium-sized | TRBJ2-2 | TRBD1 | TRBV29-1 | TGCAGCGTCCGTGAGCAACAGGGGGCCGCCGGGGAGCTGTTTTTT | CSVREQQGAAGELFF
medium-sized | TRBJ2-3 | TRBD1 | TRBV6-5 | TGTGCCAGCAGTTACGGGACAGGGCCCACAGATACGCAGTATTTT | CASSYGTGPTDTQYF
medium-sized | TRBJ1-3 | NA | TRBV18 | TGTGCCAGCTCGCGGGACTTTACCTCTGGAAACACCATATATTTT | CASSRDFTSGNTIYF
NA | TRBJ1-1 | TRBD1 | TRBV30 | TGTGCCTGGAGCGGACAGGGGATCACTGAAGCTTTCTTT | CAWSGQGITEAFF
medium-sized | TRBJ2-7 | TRBD2 | TRBV6-5 | TGTGCCAGCAGTTACTCGCGGGAGCTCAACGAGCAGTACTTC | CASSYSRELNEQYF
medium-sized | TRBJ2-3 | TRBD1 | TRBV28 | TGTGCCAGCAGTTTCGGCTGGGACAGGGTGAGGAATACGCAGTATTTT | CASSFGWDRVRNTQYF
many | TRBJ2-7 | TRBD1 | TRBV7-9 | TGTGCCAGCAGCTTACAGGGGGACTCCTACGAGCAGTACTTC | CASSLQGDSYEQYF
medium-sized | TRBJ2-7 | TRBD2 | TRBV18 | TGTGCCAGCTCGAACCTCCCTAGCGGGTCCTACGAGCAGTACTTC | CASSNLPSGSYEQYF
medium-sized | TRBJ1-3 | NA | TRBV18 | TGTGCCAGCTCACCAGGGTTCTCTGGAAACACCATATATTTT | CASSPGFSGNTIYF
medium-sized | TRBJ1-6 | NA | TRBV30 | TGTGCCTGGAGTAGTGGCAGCACCTATAATTCACCCCTCCACTTT | CAWSSGSTYNSPLHF
few | TRBJ1-3 | NA | TRBV14 | TGTGCCAGCAGCCGCTCCCCTATACTCAGCGGCACCATATATTTT | CASSRSPILSGTIYF
NA | TRBJ2-7 | TRBD1 | TRBV14 | TGTGCCAGCAGCCAAAACAGGGGCTTCTCCTACGAGCAGTACTTC | CASSQNRGFSYEQYF
few | TRBJ2-5 | NA | TRBV28 | TGTGCCAGCAGTTTAGAAAAGGGATCGATTGCGATCGAGACCCAGTACTTC | CASSLEKGSIAIETQYF
few | TRBJ2-2 | TRBD2 | TRBV12-3/TRBV12-4 | TGTGCCAGCAGTCACCCCCTTTCTAGCGGGAGGATATCCGGGGAGCTGTTTTTT | CASSHPLSSGRISGELFF
medium-sized | TRBJ1-4 | TRBD1 | TRBV28 | TGTGCCAGCAGCTCGGACAGGGACGGGAAAAAACTGTTTTTT | CASSSDRDGKKLFF
medium-sized | TRBJ1-2 | TRBD1 | TRBV27 | TGTGCCAGCAGTCCAATAGGGACAGGCGTCTATGGCTACACCTTC | CASSPIGTGVYGYTF
medium-sized | TRBJ2-3 | TRBD2 | TRBV6-1 | TGTGCCAGCAGCGCCGGGACTAGCGGGAGCACAGATACGCAGTATTTT | CASSAGTSGSTDTQYF
medium-sized | TRBJ2-1 | TRBD2 | TRBV15 | TGTGCCACCAGCAGAAACAGCGGGAGCCAGGGTATCTACAATGAGCAGTTCTTC | CATSRNSGSQGIYNEQFF
NA | TRBJ2-7 | TRBD1 | TRBV15 | TGTGCCACCAGCAGCCGGGACAGCTCCTACGAGCAGTACTTC | CATSSRDSSYEQYF
medium-sized | TRBJ2-7 | NA | TRBV7-2 | TGTGCCAGCACCGATGCAGCCCTCTACGAGCAGTACTTC | CASTDAALYEQYF